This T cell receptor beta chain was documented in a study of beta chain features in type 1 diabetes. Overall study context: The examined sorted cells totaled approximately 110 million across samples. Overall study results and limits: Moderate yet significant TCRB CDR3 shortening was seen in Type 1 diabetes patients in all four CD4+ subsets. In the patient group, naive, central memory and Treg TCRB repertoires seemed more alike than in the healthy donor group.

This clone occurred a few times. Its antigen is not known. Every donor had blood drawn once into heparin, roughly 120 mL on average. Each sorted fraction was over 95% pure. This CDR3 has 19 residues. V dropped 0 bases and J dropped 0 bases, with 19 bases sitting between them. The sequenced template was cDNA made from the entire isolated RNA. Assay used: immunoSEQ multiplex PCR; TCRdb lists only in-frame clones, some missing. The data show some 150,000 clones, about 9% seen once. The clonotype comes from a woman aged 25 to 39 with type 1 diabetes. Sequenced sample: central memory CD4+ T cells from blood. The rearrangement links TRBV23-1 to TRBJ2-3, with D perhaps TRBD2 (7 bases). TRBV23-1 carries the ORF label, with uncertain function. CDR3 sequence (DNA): TGCGCCAGCAGTCAATCGGGGGGGCGGAATTGTAGAAGCACAGATACGCAGTATTTT. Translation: CASSQSGGRNCRSTDTQYF.